This T cell receptor (beta chain) was identified in a study of cytomegalovirus exposure and HLA in healthy donors. V lost 6 bases and J 0 bases, leaving 9 bases between the germline ends. Germline lookup yields CDR1 LNHDA and CDR2 SQIVND (reference sequence). This CDR3 has 13 residues. PCR was performed using 60 Vbeta and 13 Jbeta primers. The assay was immunoSEQ multiplex PCR, and TCRdb's table has in-frame clones only and misses some. The data contain 110,000 to 150,000 clones, approximately 80% of them singletons. The source of this sequence is a man between 18 and 35 years old in good health and CMV-seronegative. Sequenced material: PBMCs. The genes are TRBV19 and TRBJ2-7; D is possibly TRBD2 (6 bases). The CDR3 region is CASSGGLSYEQYF. DNA for the CDR3: TGTGCCAGTAGCGGGGGTCTCTCCTACGAGCAGTACTTC.